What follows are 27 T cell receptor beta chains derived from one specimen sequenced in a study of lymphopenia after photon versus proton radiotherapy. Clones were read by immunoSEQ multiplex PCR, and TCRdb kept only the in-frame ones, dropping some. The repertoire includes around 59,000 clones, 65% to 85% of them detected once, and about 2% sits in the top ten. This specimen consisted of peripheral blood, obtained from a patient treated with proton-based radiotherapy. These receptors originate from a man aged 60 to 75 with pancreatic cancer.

The CDR3 protein is CASSLESEQYF. The CDR3 DNA is TGTGCCAGCAGCTTAGAGAGCGAGCAGTACTTC. The chain recombines TRBV11-3 with TRBJ2-7; D gene unclear. Looked up from germline, CDR1 is SGHNT and CDR2 is YENEEA. V gave up 0 bases and J gave up 6 bases, with 3 bases separating them. There are 11 residues in the CDR3.

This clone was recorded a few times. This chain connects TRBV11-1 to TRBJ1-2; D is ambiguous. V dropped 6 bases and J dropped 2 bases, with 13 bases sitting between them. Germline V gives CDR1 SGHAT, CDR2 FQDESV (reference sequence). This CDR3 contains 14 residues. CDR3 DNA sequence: TGTGCCAGCAGTTTTGCAGGATCCAACTATGGCTACACCTTC. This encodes CASSFAGSNYGYTF.

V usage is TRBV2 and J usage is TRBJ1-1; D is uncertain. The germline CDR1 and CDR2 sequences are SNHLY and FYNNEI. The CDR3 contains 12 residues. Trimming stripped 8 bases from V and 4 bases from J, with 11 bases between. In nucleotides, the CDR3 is TGTGCCAGCTTATCGCGGGTCACTGAAGCTTTCTTT. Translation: CASLSRVTEAFF.

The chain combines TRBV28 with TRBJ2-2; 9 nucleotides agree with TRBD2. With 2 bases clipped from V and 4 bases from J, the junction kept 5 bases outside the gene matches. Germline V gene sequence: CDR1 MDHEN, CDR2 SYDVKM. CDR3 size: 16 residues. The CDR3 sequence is CASSLRRLAVTGELFF. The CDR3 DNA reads TGTGCCAGCAGTTTAAGGAGACTAGCGGTCACCGGGGAGCTGTTTTTT.

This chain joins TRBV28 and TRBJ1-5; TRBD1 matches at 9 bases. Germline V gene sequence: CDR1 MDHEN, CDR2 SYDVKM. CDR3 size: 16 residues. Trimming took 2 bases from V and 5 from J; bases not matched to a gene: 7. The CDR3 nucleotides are TGTGCCAGCAGTTTAAACGGACAGGGGCGCCATCAGCCCCAGCATTTT. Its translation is CASSLNGQGRHQPQHF.

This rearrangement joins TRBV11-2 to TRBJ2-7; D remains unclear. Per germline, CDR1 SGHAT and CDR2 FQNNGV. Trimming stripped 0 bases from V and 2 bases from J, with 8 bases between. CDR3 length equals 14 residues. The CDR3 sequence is CASSLEVGTYEQYF. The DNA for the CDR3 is TGTGCCAGCAGCTTAGAGGTCGGTACCTACGAGCAGTACTTC.

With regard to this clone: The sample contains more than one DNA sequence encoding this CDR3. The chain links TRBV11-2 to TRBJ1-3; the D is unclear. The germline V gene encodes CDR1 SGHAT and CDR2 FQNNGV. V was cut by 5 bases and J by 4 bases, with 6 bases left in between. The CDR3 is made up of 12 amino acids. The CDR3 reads CASSQGGNTIYF. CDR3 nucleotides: TGTGCCAGCAGCCAAGGAGGAAACACCATATATTTT.

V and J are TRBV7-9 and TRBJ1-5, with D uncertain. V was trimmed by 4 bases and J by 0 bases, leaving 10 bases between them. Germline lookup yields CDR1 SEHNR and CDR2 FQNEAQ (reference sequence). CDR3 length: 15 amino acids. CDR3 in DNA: TGTGCCAGCAGCTACGACGGACGTAGCAATCAGCCCCAGCATTTT. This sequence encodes CASSYDGRSNQPQHF.

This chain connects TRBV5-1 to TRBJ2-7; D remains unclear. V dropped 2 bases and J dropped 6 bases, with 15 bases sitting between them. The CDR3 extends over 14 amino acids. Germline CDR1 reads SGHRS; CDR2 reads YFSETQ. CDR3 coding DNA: TGCGCCAGCAGCTTCTCCGGTTTCGGGCGCGAGCAGTACTTC. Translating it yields CASSFSGFGREQYF.

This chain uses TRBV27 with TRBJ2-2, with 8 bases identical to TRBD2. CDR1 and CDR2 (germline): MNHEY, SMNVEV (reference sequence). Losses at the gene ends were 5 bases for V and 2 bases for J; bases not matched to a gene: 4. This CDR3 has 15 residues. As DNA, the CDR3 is TGTGCCAGCAGTCTTAGCGGGACCAACACCGGGGAGCTGTTTTTT. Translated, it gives CASSLSGTNTGELFF.

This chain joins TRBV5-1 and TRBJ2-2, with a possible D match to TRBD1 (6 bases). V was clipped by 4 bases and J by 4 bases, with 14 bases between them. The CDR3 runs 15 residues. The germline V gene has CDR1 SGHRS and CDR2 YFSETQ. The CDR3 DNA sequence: TGCGCCAGCAGCGGGGGCAGGTCCAGCACCGGGGAGCTGTTTTTT. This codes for CASSGGRSSTGELFF.

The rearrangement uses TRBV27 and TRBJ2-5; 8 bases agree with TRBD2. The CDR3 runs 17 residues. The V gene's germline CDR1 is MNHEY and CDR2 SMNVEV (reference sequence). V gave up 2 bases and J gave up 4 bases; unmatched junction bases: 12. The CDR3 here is CASSLRASGRRGETQYF. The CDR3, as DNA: TGTGCCAGCAGTTTAAGGGCTAGCGGGCGGAGGGGAGAGACCCAGTACTTC.

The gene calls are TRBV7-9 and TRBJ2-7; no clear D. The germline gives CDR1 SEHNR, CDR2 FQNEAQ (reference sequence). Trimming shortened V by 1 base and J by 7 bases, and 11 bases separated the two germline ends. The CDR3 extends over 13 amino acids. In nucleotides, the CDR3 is TGTGCCAGCAGCTTAGAGATTCGACGGGAGCAGTACTTC. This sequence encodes CASSLEIRREQYF.

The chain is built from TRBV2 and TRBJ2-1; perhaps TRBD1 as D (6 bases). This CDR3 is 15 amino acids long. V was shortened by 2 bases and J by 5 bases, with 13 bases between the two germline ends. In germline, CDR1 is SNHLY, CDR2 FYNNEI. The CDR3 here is CASSERDIINNEQFF. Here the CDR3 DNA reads TGTGCCAGCAGTGAACGGGACATAATAAACAATGAGCAGTTCTTC.

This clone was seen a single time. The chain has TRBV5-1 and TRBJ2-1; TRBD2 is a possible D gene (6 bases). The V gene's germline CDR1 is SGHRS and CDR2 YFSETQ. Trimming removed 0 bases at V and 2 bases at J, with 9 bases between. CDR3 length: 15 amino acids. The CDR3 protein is CASSLAAGTYNEQFF. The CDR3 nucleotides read TGCGCCAGCAGCTTGGCCGCGGGAACCTACAATGAGCAGTTCTTC.

The CDR3 region is CASSPHSRIETGDGTEAFF. The DNA for the CDR3 is TGTGCCAGCAGCCCCCACTCGAGGATTGAGACAGGGGACGGCACTGAAGCTTTCTTT. V gene TRBV9 combines with J gene TRBJ1-1; 8 bases match TRBD1. V lost 4 bases to trimming and J lost 4 bases; unmatched junction nucleotides: 21. Per the germline V gene, CDR1 is SGDLS and CDR2 is YYNGEE. The CDR3 has 19 amino acids.

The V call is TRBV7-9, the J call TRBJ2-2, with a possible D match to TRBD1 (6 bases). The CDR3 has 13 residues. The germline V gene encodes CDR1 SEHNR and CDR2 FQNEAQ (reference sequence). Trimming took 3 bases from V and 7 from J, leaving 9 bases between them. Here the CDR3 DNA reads TGTGCCAGCAGCTTGCAGGGGAGCGGGGAGCTGTTTTTT. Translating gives CASSLQGSGELFF.

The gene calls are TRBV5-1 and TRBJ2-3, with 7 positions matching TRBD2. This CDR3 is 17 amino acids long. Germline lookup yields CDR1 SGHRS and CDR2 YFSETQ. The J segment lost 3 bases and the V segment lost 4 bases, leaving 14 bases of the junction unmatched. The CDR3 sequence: CASSPDGGRALTDTQYF. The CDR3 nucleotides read TGCGCCAGCAGCCCGGACGGGGGGAGGGCCTTGACAGATACGCAGTATTTT.

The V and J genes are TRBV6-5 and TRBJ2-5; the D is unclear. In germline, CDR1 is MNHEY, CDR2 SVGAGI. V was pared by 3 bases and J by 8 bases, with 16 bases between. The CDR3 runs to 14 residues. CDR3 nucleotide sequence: TGTGCCAGCAGTTATAAAGGGATACAAGGTACCCAGTACTTC. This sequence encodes CASSYKGIQGTQYF.

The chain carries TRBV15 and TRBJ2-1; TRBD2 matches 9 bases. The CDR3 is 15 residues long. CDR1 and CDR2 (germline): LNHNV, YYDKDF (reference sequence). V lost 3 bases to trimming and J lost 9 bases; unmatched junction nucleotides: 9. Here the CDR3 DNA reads TGTGCCACCAGCAGCATGTCGGGACTAGCTTTTGAGCAGTTCTTC. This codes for CATSSMSGLAFEQFF.

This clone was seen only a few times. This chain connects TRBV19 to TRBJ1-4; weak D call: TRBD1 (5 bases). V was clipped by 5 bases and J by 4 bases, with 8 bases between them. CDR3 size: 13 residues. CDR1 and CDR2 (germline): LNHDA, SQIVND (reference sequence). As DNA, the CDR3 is TGTGCCAGTAGTTGGGGCGGTAATGAAAAACTGTTTTTT. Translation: CASSWGGNEKLFF. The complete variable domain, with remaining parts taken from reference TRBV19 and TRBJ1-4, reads DGGITQSPKYLFRKEGQNVTLSCEQNLNHDAMYWYRQDPGQGLRLIYYSQIVNDFQKGDIAEGYSVSREKKESFPLTVTSAQKNPTAFYLCASSWGGNEKLFFGSGTQLSVL.

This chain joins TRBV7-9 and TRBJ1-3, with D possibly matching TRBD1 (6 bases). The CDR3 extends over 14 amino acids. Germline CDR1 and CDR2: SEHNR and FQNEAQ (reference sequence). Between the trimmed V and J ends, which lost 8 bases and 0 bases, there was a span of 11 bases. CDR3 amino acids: CASRQATSGNTIYF. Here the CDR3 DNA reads TGTGCCAGCCGACAGGCTACCTCTGGAAACACCATATATTTT. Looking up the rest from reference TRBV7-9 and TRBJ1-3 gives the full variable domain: DTGVSQNPRHKITKRGQNVTFRCDPISEHNRLYWYRQTLGQGPEFLTYFQNEAQLEKSRLLSDRFSAERPKGSFSTLEIQRTEQGDSAMYLCASRQATSGNTIYFGEGSWLTVV.

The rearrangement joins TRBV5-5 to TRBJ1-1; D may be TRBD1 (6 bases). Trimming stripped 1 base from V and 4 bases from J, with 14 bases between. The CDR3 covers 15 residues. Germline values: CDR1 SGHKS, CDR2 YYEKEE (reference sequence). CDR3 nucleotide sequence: TGTGCCAGCAGCTTGTCCGACAGGTTTCGCACTGAAGCTTTCTTT. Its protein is CASSLSDRFRTEAFF.

The CDR3 loop is CSVVEKLGYTF. CDR3 DNA: TGCAGCGTTGTCGAGAAATTGGGCTACACCTTC. The genes are TRBV29-1 and TRBJ1-2; D unresolved. This CDR3 has 11 residues. V dropped 4 bases and J dropped 8 bases, with 11 bases sitting between them. CDR1 and CDR2 (germline): SQVTM, ANQGSEA.

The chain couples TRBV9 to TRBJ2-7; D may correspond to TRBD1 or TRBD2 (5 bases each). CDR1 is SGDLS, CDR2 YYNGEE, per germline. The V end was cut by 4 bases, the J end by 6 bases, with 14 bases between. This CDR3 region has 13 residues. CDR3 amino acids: CASSRDPPGEQYF. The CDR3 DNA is TGTGCCAGCAGCCGGGACCCGCCAGGCGAGCAGTACTTC. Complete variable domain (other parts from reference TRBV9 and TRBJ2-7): DSGVTQTPKHLITATGQRVTLRCSPRSGDLSVYWYQQSLDQGLQFLIQYYNGEERAKGNILERFSAQQFPDLHSELNLSSLELGDSALYFCASSRDPPGEQYFGPGTRLTVT.

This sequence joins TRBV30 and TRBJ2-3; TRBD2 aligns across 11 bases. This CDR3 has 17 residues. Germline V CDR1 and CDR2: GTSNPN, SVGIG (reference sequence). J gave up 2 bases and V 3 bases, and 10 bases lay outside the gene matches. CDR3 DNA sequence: TGTGCCTGGAGGACACCGGGACTAGCGGCTAACACAGATACGCAGTATTTT. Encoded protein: CAWRTPGLAANTDTQYF.

CDR3 coding DNA: TGTGCCAGCAGCGTAGCGGACAGGGACGAGCAGTACTTC. Protein product: CASSVADRDEQYF. This rearrangement joins TRBV9 to TRBJ2-7; 8 nucleotides match TRBD1. The length of the CDR3 is 13 residues. Germline CDR1 and CDR2: SGDLS and YYNGEE. V shed 0 bases and J 5 bases; nucleotides not matched to a gene: 1.